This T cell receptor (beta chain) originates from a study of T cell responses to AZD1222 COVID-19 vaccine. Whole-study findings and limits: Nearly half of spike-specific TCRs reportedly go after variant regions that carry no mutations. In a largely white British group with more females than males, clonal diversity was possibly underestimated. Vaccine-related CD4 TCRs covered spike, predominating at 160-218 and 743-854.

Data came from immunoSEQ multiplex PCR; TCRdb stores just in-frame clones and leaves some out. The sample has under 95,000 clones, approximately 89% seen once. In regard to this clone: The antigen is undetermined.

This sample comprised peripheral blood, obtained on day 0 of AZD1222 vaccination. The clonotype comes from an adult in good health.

CDR3 bases: TGTGCCTGGTGGACAGAGGGAACCTACGAGCAGTACTTC. The encoded protein is CAWWTEGTYEQYF. J is TRBJ2-7 and V is TRBV30, with D possibly being TRBD1 (6 bases). V gave up 5 bases and J gave up 2 bases, with 13 bases separating them. This CDR3 is 13 amino acids long. Germline V gives CDR1 GTSNPN, CDR2 SVGIG (reference sequence).